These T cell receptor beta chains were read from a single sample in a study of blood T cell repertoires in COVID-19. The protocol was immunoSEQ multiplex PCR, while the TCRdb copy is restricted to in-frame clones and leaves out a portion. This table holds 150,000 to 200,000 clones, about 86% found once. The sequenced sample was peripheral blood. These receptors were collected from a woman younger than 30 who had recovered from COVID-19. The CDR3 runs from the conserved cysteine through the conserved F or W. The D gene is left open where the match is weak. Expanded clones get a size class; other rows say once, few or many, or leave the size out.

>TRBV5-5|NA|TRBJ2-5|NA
TGTGCCAGCAGCTTGGGTGACACTTCGTACCAAGAGACCCAGTACTTC
CASSLGDTSYQETQYF
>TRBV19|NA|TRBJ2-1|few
TGTGCCAGCAATGACAGGTACAATGAGCAGTTCTTC
CASNDRYNEQFF
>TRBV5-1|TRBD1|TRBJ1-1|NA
TGCGCCAGCAGCGGAATCCAGGGGGCGCGGACTGAAGCTTTCTTT
CASSGIQGARTEAFF
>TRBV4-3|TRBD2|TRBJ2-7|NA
TGCGCCAGCAGCCAAGATTCGGGGGGGGCCTCCTACGAGCAGTACTTC
CASSQDSGGASYEQYF
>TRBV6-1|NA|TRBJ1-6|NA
TGTGCCAGCAGTGATGCGGGGAATAATTCACCCCTCCACTTT
CASSDAGNNSPLHF
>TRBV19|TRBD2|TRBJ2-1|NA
TGTGCCAGTAGCTACAGCGGGGATCTGTTCTTC
CASSYSGDLFF
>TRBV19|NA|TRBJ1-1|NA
TGTGCCACCACACTAAACACTGAAGCTTTCTTT
CATTLNTEAFF
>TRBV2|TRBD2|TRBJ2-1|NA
TGTGCCAGCGGCGGACTAGCGGGCGTCTACAATGAGCAGTTCTTC
CASGGLAGVYNEQFF
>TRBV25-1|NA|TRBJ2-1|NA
TGTGCCAGCAGTGTGGGACTCGGCAATGAGCAGTTCTTC
CASSVGLGNEQFF
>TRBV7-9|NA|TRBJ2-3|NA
TGTGCCAGCAGCTTAGTGCGGGGGCGCACAGATACGCAGTATTTT
CASSLVRGRTDTQYF
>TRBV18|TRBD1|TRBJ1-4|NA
TGTGCCAGCTCACCAGGGACAGGGGCGGGCGAAAAACTGTTTTTT
CASSPGTGAGEKLFF
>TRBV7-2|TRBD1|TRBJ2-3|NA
TGTGCCAGCAGCTCCGGGACAGGGGTAACAGATACGCAGTATTTT
CASSSGTGVTDTQYF
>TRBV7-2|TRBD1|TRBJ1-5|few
TGTGCCAGCAGGCCGCCGGGACAGGGCAATCAGCCCCAGCATTTT
CASRPPGQGNQPQHF
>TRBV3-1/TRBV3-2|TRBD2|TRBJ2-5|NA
TGTGCCAGCAGCCCTGGACTAGCGGAGACCCAGTACTTC
CASSPGLAETQYF
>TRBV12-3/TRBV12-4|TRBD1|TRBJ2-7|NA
TGTGCCAGCAGACCGGGACAGACCTACGAGCAGTACTTC
CASRPGQTYEQYF
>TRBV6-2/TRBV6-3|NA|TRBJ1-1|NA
TGTGCCAGCAGTTCCCTTCGGGGGGCAGGGGCTGAAGCTTTCTTT
CASSSLRGAGAEAFF
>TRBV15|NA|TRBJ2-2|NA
TGTGCCACCAGCAGAGATTCTGACACCGGGGAGCTGTTTTTT
CATSRDSDTGELFF
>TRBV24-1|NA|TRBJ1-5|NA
TGTGCCACCAGTGATCCCCAGGCGAGCAATCAGCCCCAGCATTTT
CATSDPQASNQPQHF
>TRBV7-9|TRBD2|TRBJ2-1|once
TGTGCCAGCAACCAAGCGGGAGGGAGGAATGAGCAGTTCTTC
CASNQAGGRNEQFF
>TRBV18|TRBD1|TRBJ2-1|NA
TGTGCCAGCTCACTGCCGAGTGGCAGGGGGCGCAGGAATGAGCAGTTCTTC
CASSLPSGRGRRNEQFF
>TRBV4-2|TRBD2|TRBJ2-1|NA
TGTGCCAGCAGCCACAGCGGGACTAGCGGACGGGATGAGCAGTTCTTC
CASSHSGTSGRDEQFF
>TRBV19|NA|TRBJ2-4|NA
TGTGCCAGTAGTACCCTCAGTTCTAGACTAGCCAAAAACATTCAGTACTTC
CASSTLSSRLAKNIQYF
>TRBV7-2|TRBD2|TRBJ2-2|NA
TGTGCCAGCAGCTTAACTAGCGGGACCACCGGGGAGCTGTTTTTT
CASSLTSGTTGELFF
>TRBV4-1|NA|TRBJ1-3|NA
TGCGCCAGCAGCCCCACAGGGATAGGAAACACCATATATTTT
CASSPTGIGNTIYF
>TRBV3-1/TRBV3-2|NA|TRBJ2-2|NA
TGTGCCAGCAGCCCCTCTTGGGGGGTCACCGGGGAGCTGTTTTTT
CASSPSWGVTGELFF
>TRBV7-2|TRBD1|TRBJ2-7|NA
TGTGCCACCGGGACAGGGGGCTTTGGCGAGCAGTACTTC
CATGTGGFGEQYF
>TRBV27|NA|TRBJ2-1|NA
TGTGCCAGCAGTTTACCAGGAACCTCCTACAATGAGCAGTTCTTC
CASSLPGTSYNEQFF
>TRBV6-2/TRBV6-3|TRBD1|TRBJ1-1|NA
TGTGCCAGCAGCCAGGGGGCTGAAGCTTTCTTT
CASSQGAEAFF
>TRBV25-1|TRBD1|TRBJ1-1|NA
TGTGCCAGCAGTGGGAACCGGGACAGGGACACTGAAGCTTTCTTT
CASSGNRDRDTEAFF
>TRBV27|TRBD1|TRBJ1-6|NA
TGTGCCAGCAGTTTTGACAGGGTGAGTAATTCACCCCTCCACTTT
CASSFDRVSNSPLHF
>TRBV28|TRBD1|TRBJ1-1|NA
TGTGCCAGCAGTGCGACAGGGGGGAAGAACACTGAAGCTTTCTTT
CASSATGGKNTEAFF
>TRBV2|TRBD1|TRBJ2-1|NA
TGTGCCAGCAAGCAAGACAGGGCTTACAATGAGCAGTTCTTC
CASKQDRAYNEQFF
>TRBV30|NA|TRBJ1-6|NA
TGTGCCTGGAGTTTCGCGCCGTTGCTCAAAATATTCTCCTATAATTCACCCCTCCACTTT
CAWSFAPLLKIFSYNSPLHF
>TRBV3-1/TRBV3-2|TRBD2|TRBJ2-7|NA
TGTGCCAGCAGCCTAACACCCTTAGCGGGGGGGCCGAGACGCTACGAGCAGTACTTC
CASSLTPLAGGPRRYEQYF
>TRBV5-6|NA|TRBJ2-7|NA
TGTGCCAGCAGCTTGGGTAGACATTCCTACGAGCAGTACTTC
CASSLGRHSYEQYF
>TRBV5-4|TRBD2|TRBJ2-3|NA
TGTGCCAGCAGCCTTTGGACTAGCGGGGTGAGCACAGATACGCAGTATTTT
CASSLWTSGVSTDTQYF
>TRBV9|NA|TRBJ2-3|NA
TGTGCCAGCAGCGTAGGGATGAAGAGGACAGATACGCAGTATTTT
CASSVGMKRTDTQYF
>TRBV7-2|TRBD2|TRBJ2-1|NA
TGTGCCAGCAGTTTAGCGGGAGCCACCTACAATGAGCAGTTCTTC
CASSLAGATYNEQFF
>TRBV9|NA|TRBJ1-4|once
TGTGCCAGCAGCGTAGGACTTAAAAATGAAAAACTGTTTTTT
CASSVGLKNEKLFF
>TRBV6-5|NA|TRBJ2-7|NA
TGTGCCAGCAGATCGGGTCCCCCCCTATCCTACGAGCAGTACTTC
CASRSGPPLSYEQYF
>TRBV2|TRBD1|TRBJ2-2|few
TGTGCCAGCAGGCAGGACAGGGGGCTGACCGGGGAGCTGTTTTTT
CASRQDRGLTGELFF
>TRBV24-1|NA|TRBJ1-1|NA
TGTGCCACCAGTGATCCTAAAACAGGGATAAGTGAAGCTTTCTTT
CATSDPKTGISEAFF
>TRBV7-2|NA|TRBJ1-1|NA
TGTGCCAGCAGCTTAGCGCGGGGCAGGAACACTGAAGCTTTCTTT
CASSLARGRNTEAFF
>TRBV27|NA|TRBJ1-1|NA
TGTGCCAGCAGTCCCCGAGGGCGCGGACACACTGAAGCTTTCTTT
CASSPRGRGHTEAFF
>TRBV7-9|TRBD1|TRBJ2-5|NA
TGTGCCAGCAGCTTAGGGACAGGGTTAGACCAAGAGACCCAGTACTTC
CASSLGTGLDQETQYF
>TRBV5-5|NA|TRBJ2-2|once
TGTGCCAGCAGCTTGGGGCACATAACCGGGGAGCTGTTTTTT
CASSLGHITGELFF